This TCR beta chain originates from a study of cytomegalovirus exposure and HLA in healthy donors. Study results and limitations: More clonal expansion characterized HLA-associated TCR beta chains than equally common others in a later analysis. In terms of immune exposure information, only CMV serostatus was available.

The primer mix had 60 Vbeta and 13 Jbeta primers. Generated by immunoSEQ multiplex PCR, the TCRdb table keeps only in-frame clones and is missing some. This table has some 120,000 clones, roughly 80% appearing once. A remark on this clone: Antigen unknown.

The CDR3 consists of 15 residues. The germline gives CDR1 SEHNR, CDR2 FQNEAQ (reference sequence). V trimming: 1 base; J trimming: 3 bases; junction bases outside the gene matches: 3. Sequencing was carried out using PBMCs. This clonotype was sampled from a woman between 40 and 55 years old in good health and CMV-seronegative. The chain combines TRBV7-9 with TRBJ2-4; 7 bases fit TRBD1. DNA of the CDR3: TGTGCCAGCAGCTTAGTGCAGGGGGACAAAAACATTCAGTACTTC. Translated: CASSLVQGDKNIQYF.